This T cell receptor beta chain was identified in a study of long-term antiretroviral therapy in people with HIV. Whole-study findings and limits: From about 2004 to 2018, blood was obtained, possibly while participants received older ART regimens.

Participants living with HIV all received treatment in the United States. This clone was seen only once. What it binds is unknown. Investigators performed immunoSEQ version v3.0 at survey level. Target depth was 40,000-50,000 T-cell genomes per sample. Assay: immunoSEQ multiplex PCR; the TCRdb copy retains only in-frame clones and omits some. The sample lists about 25,000 clones, approximately 83% seen once, with about 15% in the top ten. This sequence was found in a man in his fifties with HIV. The sequencing here drew on unsorted PBMCs, taken 1.2 years after starting antiretroviral therapy.

CDR3 loop: CASSLGDPYEQYF. CDR3 nucleotides: TGCGCCAGCAGCTTGGGGGACCCCTACGAGCAGTACTTC. The chain uses TRBV5-1 and TRBJ2-7; D tentatively fits TRBD1 or TRBD2 (5 bases each). Trimming removed 0 bases from V and 2 bases from J, with 6 bases in between. Germline loops: CDR1 SGHRS, CDR2 YFSETQ. This CDR3 comprises 13 residues.